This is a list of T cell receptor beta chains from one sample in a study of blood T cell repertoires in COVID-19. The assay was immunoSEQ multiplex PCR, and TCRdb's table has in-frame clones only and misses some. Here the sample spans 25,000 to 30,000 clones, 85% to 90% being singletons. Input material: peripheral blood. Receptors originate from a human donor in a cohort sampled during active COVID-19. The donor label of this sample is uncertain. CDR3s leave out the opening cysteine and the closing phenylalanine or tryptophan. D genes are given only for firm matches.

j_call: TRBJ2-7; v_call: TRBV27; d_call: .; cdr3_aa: ASRRGGAGDYEQY
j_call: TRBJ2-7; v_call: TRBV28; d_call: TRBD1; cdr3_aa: ASSLGGQGSEQY
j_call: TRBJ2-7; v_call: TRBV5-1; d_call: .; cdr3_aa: ASSPLSSYEQY
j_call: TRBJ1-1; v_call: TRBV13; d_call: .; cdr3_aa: ASSTRHRDGTEAF
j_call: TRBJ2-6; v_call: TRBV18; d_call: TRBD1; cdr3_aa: ASSVPGQVRSGANVLT
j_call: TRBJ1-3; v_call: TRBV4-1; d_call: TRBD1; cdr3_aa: ASSAPRAGGSGNTIY
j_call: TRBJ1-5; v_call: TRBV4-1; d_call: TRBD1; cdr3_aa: ASSQTGSGEPQH
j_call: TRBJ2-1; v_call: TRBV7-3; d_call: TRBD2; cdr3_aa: ASSLRGLASDEQF
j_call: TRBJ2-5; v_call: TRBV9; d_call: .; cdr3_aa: ASSSGADLETQY
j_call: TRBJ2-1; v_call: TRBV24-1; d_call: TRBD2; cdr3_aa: ATSDLSSGSYNEQF
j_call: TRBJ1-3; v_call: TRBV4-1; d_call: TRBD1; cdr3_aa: ASSKESGTASGNTIY
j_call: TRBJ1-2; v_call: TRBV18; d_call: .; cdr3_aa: ASSPIGQNYGYT
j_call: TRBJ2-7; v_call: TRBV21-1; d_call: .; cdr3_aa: ASIPTRDRVAEQY
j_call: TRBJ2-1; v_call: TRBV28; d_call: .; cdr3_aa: ASTQLDEQF
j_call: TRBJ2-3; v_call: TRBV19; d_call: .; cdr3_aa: ASSTSRSTDTQY
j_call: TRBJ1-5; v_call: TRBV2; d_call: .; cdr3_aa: ASKDISYSNQPQH
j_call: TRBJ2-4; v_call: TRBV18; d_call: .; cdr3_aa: ASSPPSGRGAIQY
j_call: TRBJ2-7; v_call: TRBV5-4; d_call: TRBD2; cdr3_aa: ASSSSGTSGTQRY
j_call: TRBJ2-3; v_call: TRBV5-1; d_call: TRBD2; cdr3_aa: ASSLGWSSGSTDTQY
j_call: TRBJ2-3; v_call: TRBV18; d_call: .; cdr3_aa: ASSPRTRAIGTDTQY
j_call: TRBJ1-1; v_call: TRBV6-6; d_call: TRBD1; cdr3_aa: ASSRQGGTEAF
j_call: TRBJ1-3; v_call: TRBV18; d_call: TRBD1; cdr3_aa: ASSPGTGPGNTIY
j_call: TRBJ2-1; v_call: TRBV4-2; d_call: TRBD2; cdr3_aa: ASSQPLAGGGNEQF
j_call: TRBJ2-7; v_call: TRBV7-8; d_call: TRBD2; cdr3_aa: ASSSSGRTYEQY
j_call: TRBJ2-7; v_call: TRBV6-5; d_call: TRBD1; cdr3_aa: ASSYSRTGGSYEQY
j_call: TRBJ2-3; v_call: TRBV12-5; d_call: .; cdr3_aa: ASGVSGTDTQY
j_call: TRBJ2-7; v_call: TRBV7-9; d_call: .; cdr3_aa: ASMGGGYSYEQY
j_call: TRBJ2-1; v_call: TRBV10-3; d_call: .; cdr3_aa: AISDFSGTYNEQF
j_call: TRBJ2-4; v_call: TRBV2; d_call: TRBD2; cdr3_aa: ASSERGLAGGQGIAKNIQY
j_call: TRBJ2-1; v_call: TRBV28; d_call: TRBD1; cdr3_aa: ASSPDRDSYNEQF
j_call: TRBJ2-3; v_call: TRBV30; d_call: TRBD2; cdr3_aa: ASTAGGATDTQY
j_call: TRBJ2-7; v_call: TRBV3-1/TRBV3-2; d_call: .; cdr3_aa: ASSQSSYEQY
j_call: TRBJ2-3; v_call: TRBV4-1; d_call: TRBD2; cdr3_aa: ASSQGSSGRDGTDTQY
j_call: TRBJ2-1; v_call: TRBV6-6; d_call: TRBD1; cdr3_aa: ASCGTGTSEQF
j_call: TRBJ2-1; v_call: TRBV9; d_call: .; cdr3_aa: ASSVPLATDNEQF
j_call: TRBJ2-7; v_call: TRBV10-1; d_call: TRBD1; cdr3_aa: ASSETGGEQY
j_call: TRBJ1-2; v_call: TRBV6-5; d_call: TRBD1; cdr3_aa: ASSTRDRTTYT
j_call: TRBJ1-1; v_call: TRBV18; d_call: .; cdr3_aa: ASSPRQQGENTEAF
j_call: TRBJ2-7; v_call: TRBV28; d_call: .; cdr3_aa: ASSLSVRGREQY
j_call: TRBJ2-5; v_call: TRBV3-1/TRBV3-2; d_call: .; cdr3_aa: ASSQYAGETQY
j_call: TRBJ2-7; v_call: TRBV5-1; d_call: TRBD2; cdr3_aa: ASSLLAGANEQY